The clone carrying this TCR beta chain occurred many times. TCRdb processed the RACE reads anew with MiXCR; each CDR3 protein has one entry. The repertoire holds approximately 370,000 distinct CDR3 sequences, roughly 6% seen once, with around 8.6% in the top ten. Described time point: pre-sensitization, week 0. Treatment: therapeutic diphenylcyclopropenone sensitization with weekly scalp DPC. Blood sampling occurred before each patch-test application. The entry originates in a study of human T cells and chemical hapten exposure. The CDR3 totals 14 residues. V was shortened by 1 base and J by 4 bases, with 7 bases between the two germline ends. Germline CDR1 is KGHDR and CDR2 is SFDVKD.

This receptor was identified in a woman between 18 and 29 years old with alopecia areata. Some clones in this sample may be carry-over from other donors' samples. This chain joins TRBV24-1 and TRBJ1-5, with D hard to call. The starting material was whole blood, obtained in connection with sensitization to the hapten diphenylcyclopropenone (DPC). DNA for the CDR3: TGTGCCACCAGTGATTTTTGGGAAAATCAGCCCCAGCATTTT. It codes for CATSDFWENQPQHF.